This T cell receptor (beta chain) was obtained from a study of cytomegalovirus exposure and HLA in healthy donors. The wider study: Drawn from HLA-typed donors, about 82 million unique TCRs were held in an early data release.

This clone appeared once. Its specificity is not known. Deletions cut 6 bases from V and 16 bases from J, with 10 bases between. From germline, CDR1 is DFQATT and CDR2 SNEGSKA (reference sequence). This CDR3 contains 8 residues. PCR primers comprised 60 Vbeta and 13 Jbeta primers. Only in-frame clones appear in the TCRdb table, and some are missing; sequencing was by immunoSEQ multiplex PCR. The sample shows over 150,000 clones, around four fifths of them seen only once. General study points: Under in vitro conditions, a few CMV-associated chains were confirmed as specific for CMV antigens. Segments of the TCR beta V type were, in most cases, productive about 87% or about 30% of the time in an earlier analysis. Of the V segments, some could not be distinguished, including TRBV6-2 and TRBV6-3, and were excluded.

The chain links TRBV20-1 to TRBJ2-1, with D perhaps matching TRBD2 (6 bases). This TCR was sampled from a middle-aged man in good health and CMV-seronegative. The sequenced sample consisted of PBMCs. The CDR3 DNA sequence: TGCAGTGCCCAGGACTATTTCTTC. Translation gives CSAQDYFF.